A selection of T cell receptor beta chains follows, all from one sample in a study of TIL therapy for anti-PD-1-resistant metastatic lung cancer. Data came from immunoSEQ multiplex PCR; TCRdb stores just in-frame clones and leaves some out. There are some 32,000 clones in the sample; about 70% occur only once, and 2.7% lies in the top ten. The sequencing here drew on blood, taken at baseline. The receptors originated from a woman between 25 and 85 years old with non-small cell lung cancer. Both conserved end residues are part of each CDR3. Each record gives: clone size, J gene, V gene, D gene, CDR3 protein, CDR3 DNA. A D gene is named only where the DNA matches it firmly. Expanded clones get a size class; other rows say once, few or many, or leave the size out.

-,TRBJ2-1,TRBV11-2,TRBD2,CPGGPGLIF,TGTCCGGGAGGGCCGGGTTTGATCTTC
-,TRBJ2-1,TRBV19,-,CASMGLVVDSNNEQFF,TGTGCCAGTATGGGGCTAGTGGTTGACTCTAACAATGAGCAGTTCTTC
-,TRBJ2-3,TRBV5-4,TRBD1,CASSTQGARSDTQYF,TGTGCCAGCAGCACCCAGGGGGCGCGGTCAGATACGCAGTATTTT
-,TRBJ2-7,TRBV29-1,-,CSGGPDSYEQYF,TGCAGCGGGGGCCCGGACAGTTACGAGCAGTACTTC
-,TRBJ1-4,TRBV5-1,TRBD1,CASSVGTGWANEKLFF,TGCGCCAGCAGCGTTGGGACAGGGTGGGCTAATGAAAAACTGTTTTTT
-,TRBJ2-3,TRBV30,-,CAWKILAADTQYF,TGTGCCTGGAAAATATTAGCGGCAGATACGCAGTATTTT
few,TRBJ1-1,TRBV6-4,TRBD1,CASSDSDRGTEAFF,TGTGCCAGCAGTGACTCGGACAGGGGGACTGAAGCTTTCTTT
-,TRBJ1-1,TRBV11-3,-,CASSLDRLQDHAKNTEAFF,TGTGCCAGCAGCTTAGATCGGCTGCAGGACCATGCAAAAAACACTGAAGCTTTCTTT
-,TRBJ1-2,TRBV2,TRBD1,CASSPWTGGGYGYTF,TGTGCCAGCAGTCCGTGGACAGGGGGGGGTTATGGCTACACCTTC
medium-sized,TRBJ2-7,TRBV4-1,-,CASSRIKDVAYEQYF,TGCGCCAGCAGCCGCATTAAGGACGTAGCCTACGAGCAGTACTTC
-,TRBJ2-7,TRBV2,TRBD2,CASSEKRELGYEQYF,TGTGCCAGCAGTGAAAAGCGGGAGTTAGGCTACGAGCAGTACTTC
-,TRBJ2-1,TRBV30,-,CAWRERTTEQFF,TGTGCCTGGAGGGAGCGAACGACGGAGCAGTTCTTC
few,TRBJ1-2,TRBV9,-,CASSVAVGAGYGYTF,TGTGCCAGCAGCGTAGCGGTGGGGGCCGGCTATGGCTACACCTTC
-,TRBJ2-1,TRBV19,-,CASSTGAHEQFF,TGTGCCAGTAGTACGGGGGCGCATGAGCAGTTCTTC
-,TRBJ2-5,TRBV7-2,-,CASSWYGLETQYF,TGTGCCAGCAGCTGGTACGGGTTGGAGACCCAGTACTTC
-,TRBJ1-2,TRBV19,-,CASSTRTPGNYGYTF,TGTGCCAGTAGTACGCGAACACCAGGGAACTATGGCTACACCTTC
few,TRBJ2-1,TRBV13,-,CASSLDVNEQFF,TGTGCCAGCAGCTTAGACGTCAATGAGCAGTTCTTC
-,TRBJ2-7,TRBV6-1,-,CASSETRNEQYF,TGTGCCAGCAGTGAGACTAGGAACGAGCAGTACTTC
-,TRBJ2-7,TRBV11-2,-,CASSLARGYEQYF,TGTGCCAGCAGCTTAGCGAGGGGCTACGAGCAGTACTTC
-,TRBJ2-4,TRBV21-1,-,CATDTCVLAKNIQYF,TGTGCCACCGATACCTGTGTCCTAGCCAAAAACATTCAGTACTTC
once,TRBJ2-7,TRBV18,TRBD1,CASSPSGQARRPYEQYF,TGTGCCAGCTCACCCTCCGGACAGGCAAGGAGACCCTACGAGCAGTACTTC
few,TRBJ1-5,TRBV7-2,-,CASSSTGIGQPQHF,TGTGCCAGCAGCTCCACAGGGATAGGTCAGCCCCAGCATTTT
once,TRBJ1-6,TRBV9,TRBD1,CASSAGTGANSPLHF,TGTGCCAGCAGTGCGGGGACAGGAGCTAATTCACCCCTCCACTTT
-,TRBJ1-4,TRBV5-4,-,CASSLGPESNEKLFF,TGTGCCAGCAGCTTGGGCCCAGAGTCTAATGAAAAACTGTTTTTT
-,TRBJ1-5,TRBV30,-,CAWSPGTPNQPQHF,TGTGCCTGGAGTCCCGGGACACCGAATCAGCCCCAGCATTTT
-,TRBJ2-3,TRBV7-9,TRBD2,CASSPQRERGDTQYF,TGTGCCAGCAGCCCCCAGCGGGAGAGGGGAGATACGCAGTATTTT
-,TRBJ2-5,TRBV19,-,CASSISGFETQYF,TGTGCCAGTAGTATATCAGGTTTCGAGACCCAGTACTTC
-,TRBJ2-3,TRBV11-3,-,CASSLRGGGVDTQYF,TGTGCCAGCAGCTTACGGGGCGGTGGGGTAGATACGCAGTATTTT
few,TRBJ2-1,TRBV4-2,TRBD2,CASSQVVVSRTSGSLHEQFF,TGTGCCAGCAGCCAAGTTGTCGTTTCGCGCACTAGCGGGAGTTTACACGAGCAGTTCTTC
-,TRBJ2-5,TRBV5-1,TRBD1,CASSLEQGVRETQYF,TGCGCCAGCAGCTTGGAACAGGGGGTGCGGGAGACCCAGTACTTC
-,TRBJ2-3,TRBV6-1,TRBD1,CASDRDSTDTQYF,TGTGCCAGCGACAGGGACAGCACAGATACGCAGTATTTT
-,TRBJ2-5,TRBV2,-,CASSADRAQYF,TGTGCCAGCAGCGCCGACCGGGCCCAGTACTTC
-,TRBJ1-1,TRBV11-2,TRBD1,CASSSPTGVGTEAFF,TGTGCCAGCAGCTCTCCGACAGGGGTCGGCACTGAAGCTTTCTTT
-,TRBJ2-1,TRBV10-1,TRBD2,CASGKREGAYNEQFF,TGCGCCAGCGGGAAGCGGGAGGGAGCCTACAATGAGCAGTTCTTC
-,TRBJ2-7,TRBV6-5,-,CASSYTAWGLGEQYF,TGTGCCAGCAGTTACACCGCGTGGGGACTCGGAGAGCAGTACTTC
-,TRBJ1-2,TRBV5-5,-,CASSHSGGANSNYGYTF,TGTGCCAGCAGCCACAGTGGGGGGGCAAATTCTAACTATGGCTACACCTTC
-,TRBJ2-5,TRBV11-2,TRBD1,CASSLNTGVQETQYF,TGTGCCAGCAGCTTAAACACAGGGGTCCAAGAGACCCAGTACTTC
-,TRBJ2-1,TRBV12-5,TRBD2,CASGLGGSTYNEQFF,TGTGCTAGTGGTTTAGGCGGGAGTACCTACAATGAGCAGTTCTTC
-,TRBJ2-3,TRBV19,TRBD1,CASSTGQGTDTQYF,TGTGCCAGTAGTACAGGACAGGGCACAGATACGCAGTATTTT
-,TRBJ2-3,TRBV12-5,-,CASGRTSPGPDTQYF,TGTGCTAGTGGAAGAACCTCCCCGGGCCCAGATACGCAGTATTTT
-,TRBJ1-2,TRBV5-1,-,CASSLDTGIRGYGYTF,TGCGCCAGCAGCTTGGACACAGGGATCCGGGGCTATGGCTACACCTTC
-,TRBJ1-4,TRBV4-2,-,CASSPRQEQNEKLFF,TGTGCCAGCAGCCCCAGACAGGAACAAAATGAAAAACTGTTTTTT